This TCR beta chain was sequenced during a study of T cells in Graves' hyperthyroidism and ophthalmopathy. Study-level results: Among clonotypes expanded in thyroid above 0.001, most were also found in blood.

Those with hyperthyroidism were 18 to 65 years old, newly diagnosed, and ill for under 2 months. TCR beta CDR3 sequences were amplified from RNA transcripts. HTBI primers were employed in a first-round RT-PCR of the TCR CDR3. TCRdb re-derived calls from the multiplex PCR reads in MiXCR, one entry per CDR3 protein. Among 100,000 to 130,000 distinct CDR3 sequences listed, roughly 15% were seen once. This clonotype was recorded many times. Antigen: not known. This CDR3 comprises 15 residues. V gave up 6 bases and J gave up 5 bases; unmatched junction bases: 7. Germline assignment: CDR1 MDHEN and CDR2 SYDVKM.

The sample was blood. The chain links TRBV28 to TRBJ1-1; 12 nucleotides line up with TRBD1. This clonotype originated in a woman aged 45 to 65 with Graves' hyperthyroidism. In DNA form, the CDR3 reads TGTGCCAGCAGCCTTAGGGACAGGGGGCGAACTGAAGCTTTCTTT. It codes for CASSLRDRGRTEAFF.